The subject of this entry is one TCR beta chain. Its specific antigen is unknown. No clone much larger than this one lies a single base away; base qualities are absent. The treatment or condition label on this specimen signifies: allogeneic hematopoietic cell transplantation with graft depleted of TCRalphabeta T cells and CD19 B cells. Transplant recipients were children who received TCRalphabeta/CD19-depleted allogeneic hematopoietic cell grafts. Taken from the germline V gene, the CDR1 and CDR2 loops are SGHRS and YFSETQ. CDR3 length: 14 amino acids, cysteine to phenylalanine. The read is trimmed to its CDR3 DNA, 42 bases read in frame from base 1. V drops 4 bases and J drops 0 bases, leaving 10 bases in between. The sample belongs to a study of T-cell reconstitution after alpha-beta-depleted transplantation in children (dated by TCRdb to 2016 to 2017). In the study overall: Using TCR repertoire profiling, the study quantitatively followed how T-cell immune reconstitution unfolded in children after TCRalphabeta/CD19-depleted allogeneic hematopoietic cell transplantation. Study-wide findings and limitations: The high TCRbeta diversity at day 60 in some patients was ascribed to recipient T cells and intrathymic progenitors that had survived conditioning. Over the following months the frequencies of hyperexpanded clones went down, and after one year T-cell counts and TCRbeta diversity were mostly credited to newly produced T cells. The apparently early alphabetaT-cell count recovery about two months after transplant was reportedly dependent on only several hundred rapidly expanded clones derived from non-depleted graft cells.

The receptor library was made with PCR. TCRdb shows the sequencer as Illumina HiSeq 2500. TCR library preparation used molecular barcoding, with unique molecular identifiers applied to normalize quantification of the TCRbeta repertoire. Starting from the raw public reads, TCRdb applied fastp trimming at Q25, assembled clones with MiXCR and retained in-frame beta chains. Each entry is one CDR3 protein sequence, shown with its most common DNA and genes. This sample holds 610,000 or so distinct CDR3 sequences; 27% were observed only once. Around 36% of the sample is in the top ten clones. The V and J genes are TRBV5-1 and TRBJ1-1, with the D gene uncertain. The origin of this receptor is a boy under two years old with Wiskott-Aldrich syndrome, due to receive a stem cell transplant. The sample consisted of PBMCs, taken before TCRalphabeta/CD19-depleted stem cell transplant. This receptor has the CDR3 CASSPWVVNTEAFF. The DNA reads as follows: TGCGCCAGCAGCCCGTGGGTGGTGAACACTGAAGCTTTCTTT.